These T cell receptor beta chains were read from a single sample in a study of cytomegalovirus exposure and HLA in healthy donors. Data came from immunoSEQ multiplex PCR; TCRdb stores just in-frame clones and leaves some out. The listing contains some 130,000 clones. Sequenced: PBMCs. All receptors come from a woman aged 40 to 50 in good health and CMV-seropositive. The CDR3 runs from the conserved cysteine through the conserved F or W. Fields, in order: D gene, J gene, V gene, CDR3 protein, CDR3 DNA. The D gene is left open where the match is weak.

TRBD1,TRBJ2-7,TRBV7-6,CASSLASIGTGDEQYF,TGTGCCAGCAGCTTAGCTAGCATCGGGACAGGGGACGAGCAGTACTTC
.,TRBJ2-2,TRBV4-3,CASSQVGITGELFF,TGCGCCAGCAGCCAAGTCGGGATCACCGGGGAGCTGTTTTTT
.,TRBJ1-1,TRBV10-3,CAISAGSLTEAFF,TGTGCCATCAGTGCGGGGAGTCTTACTGAAGCTTTCTTT
.,TRBJ2-2,TRBV14,CASSRLSLGNTGELFF,TGTGCCAGCAGCCGCTTATCACTAGGGAACACCGGGGAGCTGTTTTTT
TRBD1,TRBJ1-2,TRBV4-1,CASSQEQPGQANYGYTF,TGCGCCAGCAGCCAAGAGCAACCGGGACAGGCCAACTATGGCTACACCTTC
.,TRBJ2-3,TRBV4-3,CASSQGGGIGTDTQYF,TGCGCCAGCAGCCAAGGGGGCGGGATAGGCACAGATACGCAGTATTTT
.,TRBJ1-2,TRBV11-2,CASSLDGNYGYTF,TGTGCCAGCAGCTTAGACGGGAACTATGGCTACACCTTC
TRBD1,TRBJ2-5,TRBV7-7,CASSAGQAQETQYF,TGTGCCAGCAGCGCGGGACAGGCTCAAGAGACCCAGTACTTC
.,TRBJ2-3,TRBV6-1,CASRLRDTQYF,TGTGCCAGCAGACTACGAGATACGCAGTATTTT
TRBD1,TRBJ1-2,TRBV7-2,CASSPSGQSYGYTF,TGTGCCAGCAGCCCTTCGGGACAGAGCTATGGCTACACCTTC
TRBD1,TRBJ1-1,TRBV18,CASSPSRQGRDTEAFF,TGTGCCAGCTCACCCTCTCGACAGGGAAGGGACACTGAAGCTTTCTTT
.,TRBJ1-4,TRBV6-5,CASSSDTSTNEKLFF,TGTGCCAGCAGCTCCGACACTTCAACTAATGAAAAACTGTTTTTT
.,TRBJ1-6,TRBV19,CASTIGQSNSPLHF,TGTGCCAGTACTATCGGACAGTCTAATTCACCCCTCCACTTT
TRBD2,TRBJ2-1,TRBV4-3,CASSQDSRGSSYNEQFF,TGCGCCAGCAGCCAAGATTCCCGCGGGAGCTCCTACAATGAGCAGTTCTTC
.,TRBJ1-2,TRBV7-2,CASSLDPRGGYTF,TGTGCCAGCAGCTTGGACCCCCGAGGGGGCTACACCTTC
.,TRBJ2-1,TRBV7-2,CASSLGFAGEQFF,TGTGCCAGCAGCTTAGGATTCGCGGGTGAGCAGTTCTTC
.,TRBJ1-2,TRBV7-9,CASSLAGGSGPHGYTF,TGTGCCAGCAGCCTCGCGGGCGGGAGCGGTCCTCATGGCTACACCTTC
TRBD2,TRBJ2-1,TRBV10-3,CAIRSGTSGGNEQFF,TGTGCCATCAGGTCCGGGACTAGCGGAGGCAATGAGCAGTTCTTC
.,TRBJ2-7,TRBV27,CASSLVGAKYEQYF,TGTGCCAGCAGTTTAGTAGGGGCCAAATACGAGCAGTACTTC
.,TRBJ1-2,TRBV28,CASSPSVYREGNGYTF,TGTGCCAGCAGTCCCTCAGTGTATCGGGAGGGGAACGGCTACACCTTC
TRBD2,TRBJ2-1,TRBV9,CASSPGLAEYNEQFF,TGTGCCAGCAGCCCTGGACTAGCGGAATACAATGAGCAGTTCTTC
.,TRBJ1-2,TRBV28,CASSLPSGGLNYGYTF,TGTGCCAGCAGTTTACCGTCCGGCGGTCTTAACTATGGCTACACCTTC
TRBD1,TRBJ2-5,TRBV5-4,CASSLTGGETQYF,TGTGCCAGCAGCTTAACAGGGGGAGAGACCCAGTACTTC
TRBD1,TRBJ1-2,TRBV15,CATSRSGGNYGYTF,TGTGCCACCAGCAGATCAGGGGGAAACTATGGCTACACCTTC
.,TRBJ2-5,TRBV4-1,CASSQASTTGETQYF,TGCGCCAGCAGCCAAGCGTCGACAACTGGAGAGACCCAGTACTTC
.,TRBJ2-2,TRBV6-6,CASSWSNTGELFF,TGTGCCAGCAGTTGGAGTAACACCGGGGAGCTGTTTTTT
TRBD1,TRBJ2-5,TRBV2,CASRTGGLETQYF,TGTGCCAGCCGGACAGGGGGTTTAGAGACCCAGTACTTC
.,TRBJ2-5,TRBV14,CASSARTRTIQETQYF,TGTGCCAGCAGCGCAAGGACAAGGACAATACAAGAGACCCAGTACTTC
TRBD1,TRBJ1-4,TRBV19,CASSVDRGEPATNEKLFF,TGTGCCAGTAGTGTCGACAGGGGGGAACCTGCAACTAATGAAAAACTGTTTTTT
TRBD1,TRBJ1-2,TRBV9,CASSVAGQGGTGGYTF,TGTGCCAGCAGCGTAGCCGGTCAGGGGGGAACTGGTGGCTACACCTTC
.,TRBJ1-5,TRBV28,CASSPRLYQPQHF,TGTGCCAGCAGCCCTCGTCTTTATCAGCCCCAGCATTTT
TRBD2,TRBJ2-4,TRBV28,CASSPPGLAGVGDRDIQYF,TGTGCCAGCAGTCCGCCGGGACTAGCGGGAGTGGGGGATAGGGACATTCAGTACTTC
.,TRBJ1-5,TRBV5-1,CASRLSSIGPQHF,TGCGCCAGCAGGCTTTCGAGCATTGGGCCCCAGCATTTT
.,TRBJ2-7,TRBV5-1,CASSSDSSTYEQYF,TGCGCCAGCAGCTCGGACAGTAGTACCTACGAGCAGTACTTC
TRBD1,TRBJ1-5,TRBV7-2,CASSLGTGRKTHF,TGTGCCAGCAGCTTAGGGACAGGCCGCAAGACGCATTTT
TRBD2,TRBJ2-7,TRBV11-2,CASSLVAGIDEQYF,TGTGCCAGCAGCTTAGTAGCGGGAATCGACGAGCAGTACTTC
TRBD2,TRBJ2-1,TRBV5-1,CEGLAGGPGEQFF,TGCGAAGGACTAGCGGGAGGGCCGGGAGAGCAGTTCTTC
.,TRBJ2-5,TRBV5-6,CASTFWRGETQYF,TGTGCCAGCACCTTTTGGAGGGGTGAGACCCAGTACTTC
.,TRBJ1-5,TRBV6-1,CASSSGLDQPQHF,TGTGCCAGCAGTTCAGGGCTCGATCAGCCCCAGCATTTT
TRBD1,TRBJ1-1,TRBV27,CASSLPGTGNTEAFF,TGTGCCAGCAGTTTACCCGGGACAGGGAACACTGAAGCTTTCTTT
TRBD1,TRBJ1-2,TRBV28,CASSLYLFGTGGWRGYTF,TGTGCCAGCAGTTTATATCTCTTTGGGACAGGGGGATGGCGTGGCTACACCTTC